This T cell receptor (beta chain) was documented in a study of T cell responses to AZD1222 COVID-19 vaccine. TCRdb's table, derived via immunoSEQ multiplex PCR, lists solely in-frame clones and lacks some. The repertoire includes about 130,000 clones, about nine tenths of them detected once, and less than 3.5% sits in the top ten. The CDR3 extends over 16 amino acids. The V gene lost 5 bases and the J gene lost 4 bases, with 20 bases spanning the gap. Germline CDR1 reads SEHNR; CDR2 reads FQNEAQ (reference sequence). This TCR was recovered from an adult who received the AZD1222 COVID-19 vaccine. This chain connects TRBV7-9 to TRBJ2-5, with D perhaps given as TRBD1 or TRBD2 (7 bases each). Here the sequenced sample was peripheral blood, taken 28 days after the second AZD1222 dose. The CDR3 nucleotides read TGTGCCAGCAGCCCCCCCGGGGAGGGGGCGAGAGAGACCCAGTACTTC. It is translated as CASSPPGEGARETQYF. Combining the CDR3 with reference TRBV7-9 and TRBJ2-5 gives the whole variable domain DTGVSQNPRHKITKRGQNVTFRCDPISEHNRLYWYRQTLGQGPEFLTYFQNEAQLEKSRLLSDRFSAERPKGSFSTLEIQRTEQGDSAMYLCASSPPGEGARETQYFGPGTRLLVL.